This T cell receptor beta chain was identified during a study of vaccination and CD4 T cells after COVID-19. Regarding treatment: approximately nine-day PBMC culture with coronavirus spike peptide pools or control peptides (ViraFEST assay). As for this clonotype: Its cognate antigen is unknown.

This CDR3 spans 16 amino acids. Oncomine TCR Beta short-read sequencing was applied to DNA from cultured CD4+ T cells. MiXCR, run by TCRdb on the PCR reads, gives a single entry per CDR3 protein. The sample consists of approximately 19,000 distinct CDR3 sequences, about 77% of them appearing once. J is TRBJ2-2 and V is TRBV21-1; the table's D gene call, TRBD1, was not cross checked with the DNA. TRBV21-1 is marked as a pseudogene. Source: CD4+ T cells from blood, cultured in vitro, taken after SARS-CoV-2 vaccination. The receptor comes from a human donor who received a COVID-19 vaccine. DNA of the CDR3: TGTGCCAGCAGCAAATGTGAGGGGCGGAACACCGGGGAGCTGTTTTTT. It is translated as CASSKCEGRNTGELFF.